Listed below are T cell receptor beta chains from one sample, sequenced in a study of beta chain features in type 1 diabetes. Measured with immunoSEQ multiplex PCR; TCRdb has only the in-frame clones, and not every one. The table has under 900,000 clones, 15% to 20% seen once; the top ten hold 0.023%. Input material: naive CD4+ T cells from blood. These TCRs come from a woman under 30 in good health. CDR3s include the opening cysteine and the closing phenylalanine or tryptophan. The D gene is left open where the match is weak. Clone size is given for some rows only: seen once, a few or many times, or a class if the clone is expanded.

clone_size	cdr3_length	d_call	v_call	j_call	cdr3_aa	cdr3_nt
few	14	-	TRBV9	TRBJ2-3	CASSVGGLTDTQYF	TGTGCCAGCAGCGTTGGAGGTCTCACAGATACGCAGTATTTT
-	18	TRBD2	TRBV19	TRBJ2-1	CASSIWLAGDSSYNEQFF	TGTGCCAGTAGTATTTGGCTAGCGGGCGATAGCTCCTACAATGAGCAGTTCTTC
-	14	-	TRBV9	TRBJ2-7	CASSVDGIDGEQYF	TGTGCCAGCAGCGTAGATGGAATAGATGGTGAGCAGTACTTC
few	15	-	TRBV5-1	TRBJ2-5	CASSGRRELQETQYF	TGCGCCAGCAGTGGGAGGCGCGAATTGCAAGAGACCCAGTACTTC
few	14	-	TRBV9	TRBJ2-1	CASSVLQGHNEQFF	TGTGCCAGCAGCGTACTTCAGGGGCACAATGAGCAGTTCTTC
few	15	-	TRBV15	TRBJ2-2	CATSRDTENTGELFF	TGTGCCACCAGCAGAGATACCGAGAACACCGGGGAGCTGTTTTTT
-	13	-	TRBV7-9	TRBJ2-5	CASRLGGRETQYF	TGTGCCAGCCGTCTCGGGGGTAGGGAGACCCAGTACTTC
few	14	-	TRBV28	TRBJ2-7	CASSLASRGNEQYF	TGTGCCAGCAGTTTAGCCAGCAGGGGTAACGAGCAGTACTTC
-	14	-	TRBV5-1	TRBJ1-5	CASSLDSSNQPQHF	TGCGCCAGCAGCTTGGACAGTAGCAATCAGCCCCAGCATTTT
-	13	TRBD2	TRBV28	TRBJ2-7	CASITSGTYEQYF	TGTGCCAGCATCACTAGCGGAACCTACGAGCAGTACTTC
-	13	TRBD1	TRBV28	TRBJ2-7	CASWGTGVNEQYF	TGTGCCAGCTGGGGAACAGGGGTGAACGAGCAGTACTTC
few	14	-	TRBV7-9	TRBJ2-2	CASSLGGHTGELFF	TGTGCCAGCAGCTTAGGAGGCCACACCGGGGAGCTGTTTTTT
few	13	-	TRBV19	TRBJ1-1	CASSIPGVTEAFF	TGTGCCAGTAGTATCCCGGGGGTCACTGAAGCTTTCTTT
-	16	-	TRBV6-5	TRBJ2-5	CASSYSGSLGLETQYF	TGTGCCAGCAGTTACTCAGGTTCACTGGGGTTGGAGACCCAGTACTTC
few	14	-	TRBV9	TRBJ2-7	CASSVSRTSYEQYF	TGTGCCAGCAGCGTAAGTCGAACTTCCTACGAGCAGTACTTC
many	15	-	TRBV10-3	TRBJ2-1	CAISEVKLASNEQFF	TGTGCCATCAGTGAGGTAAAGCTAGCTAGCAATGAGCAGTTCTTC
-	16	-	TRBV7-2	TRBJ2-7	CASSLAGSGSSHEQYF	TGTGCCAGCAGCTTAGCGGGATCGGGCAGCTCGCACGAGCAGTACTTC
-	16	TRBD1	TRBV10-3	TRBJ1-2	CAIREGQGRANYGYTF	TGTGCCATCAGGGAGGGACAGGGGAGAGCTAACTATGGCTACACCTTC
few	13	-	TRBV4-3	TRBJ2-1	CASSQDLGFEWFF	TGCGCCAGCAGCCAAGATTTGGGCTTTGAGTGGTTCTTC
few	15	TRBD1	TRBV7-9	TRBJ2-5	CASSSEGTVKETQYF	TGTGCCAGCAGCTCCGAAGGGACAGTAAAAGAGACCCAGTACTTC